The source of this TCR beta chain is a study of T cell clonality in common variable immunodeficiency. Overall study results and limits: CVID subjects showed higher TCRbeta clonality than healthy controls. Common variable immunodeficiency TCR beta sequences reportedly had fewer deletions and N-nucleotide insertions.

This table comes from immunoSEQ multiplex PCR, and its TCRdb copy is limited to in-frame clones, with some not included. The sample has roughly 40,000 clones, none seen only once. V shed 4 bases and J 9 bases; nucleotides not matched to a gene: 9. The germline V gene has CDR1 SEHNR and CDR2 FQNEAQ (reference sequence). The CDR3 has 14 amino acids. The table lists this clone with many counts. Its antigen remains unidentified. Read data end 3 residues before the CDR3 end; the end is taken from the germline J gene. No CVID subject was ill or on immunomodulatory drugs when sampled. Heparinized whole blood, roughly 5 to 8 ml, came from each donor.

Sample: peripheral blood mononuclear cells. The chain employs TRBV7-9 and TRBJ2-1, with 7 bases lining up with TRBD1. The sequence came from a human donor with common variable immunodeficiency. The sequenced part of the CDR3 DNA is TGTGCCAGCAGCTCGCCGACAGGGTGGGCTGAG. Residues: CASSSPTGWAE. The complete CDR3 sequence is CASSSPTGWAEQFF.